This T cell receptor (beta chain) was identified in a study of blood T cell repertoires in COVID-19. Study-level background: The study drew acute and convalescent COVID-19 samples from the United States, Italy and Spain. Sources were T cells, B-cell-depleted T cells, or PBMCs; the material itself was cDNA or gDNA.

Using immunoSEQ multiplex PCR, the repertoire was profiled, and TCRdb retains in-frame clones only, with some absent. The repertoire consists of some 180,000 clones, with roughly 88% occurring once and the leading ten covering around 5%. While infection was still active, Seattle patients were enrolled and then followed longitudinally. This clone was seen just once. This CDR3 has 14 amino acids. CDR1 SGHRS and CDR2 YFSETQ come from the germline V gene. J was trimmed by 3 bases and V by 3 bases; bases with no gene match: 4. The sequence was collected from a young man with COVID-19, enrolled during active disease. Sequencing was done on a sample of peripheral blood. The chain carries TRBV5-1 and TRBJ1-2; 8 bases align to TRBD1. The CDR3 is CASSSGQGDYGYTF. The CDR3 nucleotides read TGCGCCAGCAGCTCTGGACAGGGAGACTATGGCTACACCTTC. The full variable domain, completed using reference TRBV5-1 and TRBJ1-2, is KAGVTQTPRYLIKTRGQQVTLSCSPISGHRSVSWYQQTPGQGLQFLFEYFSETQRNKGNFPGRFSGRQFSNSRSEMNVSTLELGDSALYLCASSSGQGDYGYTFGSGTRLTVV.